This T cell receptor beta chain comes out of a study of blood T cell repertoires in COVID-19 (dated by TCRdb to the early 2020s). With regard to the full study: Samples covering the acute and convalescent phases of COVID-19 were provided by collaborators in the United States, Italy and Spain. Where HLA class I and class II types were available, the types were taken from metadata supplied by the sample provider, not from assay-based typing. Sample metadata almost always included a de-identified subject ID, COVID-19 status, age in years and sex. Samples were obtained from the ongoing ImmuneRACE study (first 160 participants) and from about 1,300 subjects provided by 6 global collaborators. Deeply sampled blood TCRbeta repertoires from subjects exposed to, actively infected with, or recovered from COVID-19 were included in the dataset. A freely available public database, intended as a resource for researchers studying the immune response to SARS-CoV-2, is where the repertoires were released. The material from the prospective study consisted of cDNA or gDNA derived from T cells, B-cell-depleted T cells, or PBMCs. Study-wide findings and limitations: The amount of clinical and demographic metadata varied by source and participant and was provided uncurated.

The germline V gene (reference sequence) sets CDR1 to SGHNT and CDR2 to YYREEE. Its CDR3 holds 16 amino acids, cysteine through phenylalanine. Just the 48-base CDR3 DNA is kept, in frame starting at base 1. V and J lose 1 base and 4 bases, and a span of 17 bases separates them. Whole blood was collected in K2EDTA tubes by collaborating institutions according to the institutions' own protocols. Collaborator samples were shipped for TCRbeta analysis as frozen whole blood, isolated PBMCs, or DNA extracted from either sample type. This clone has a single count. Its antigen is unknown. Base-call qualities are not available, and no considerably larger clone is one nucleotide away. TCRbeta CDR3 regions were amplified from genomic DNA by means of the immunoSEQ Assay, a bias-controlled multiplex PCR. Under the source paper's analysis protocol: The number of nucleated cells in each sample was estimated from the amplification of reference gene primers within the assay. Sequence reads were collapsed and filtered to measure the absolute abundance of every unique TCRbeta CDR3 rearrangement. Productive Simpson clonality was computed per sample as the square root of Simpson's diversity index over productive rearrangements. TCRdb took this table from immuneACCESS and kept in-frame rearrangements with V and J called. Such tables lack part of the clones; where checked against another copy, unresolved V genes explain under half of the gap, and the rest is unexplained. V, J and clone size are those of that table, while D and trimming were read from the DNA. The sample table lists 55,000 to 65,000 clones, around 77% of them with a count of one. The ten most abundant clones make up 3.2% of the sample.

What was sequenced was peripheral blood. The clonotype was recovered from a man in his sixties with acute or convalescent COVID-19. The chain links TRBV5-4 with TRBJ2-5, with a weak D call of TRBD1 (6 bases match). The nucleotides are TGTGCCAGCAGCTTGAGACTGGGGGCGGAGTCAGAGACCCAGTACTTC. This yields the protein CASSLRLGAESETQYF.